The rows below give T cell receptor beta chains drawn from one sample of a study of blood T cell repertoires in COVID-19. Sequencing used immunoSEQ multiplex PCR; TCRdb keeps in-frame clones, though not all of them. The repertoire includes approximately 76,000 clones, approximately 80% of them detected once, and approximately 12% sits in the top ten. The sequenced material came from peripheral blood. These receptors all come from a man aged 45-65 years with acute or convalescent COVID-19. Both conserved end residues are part of each CDR3. The D gene is left open where the match is weak. Clone size is given for some rows only: seen once, a few or many times, or a class if the clone is expanded.

CASSWGTTGVNEKLFF	TGTGCCAGCAGCTGGGGTACGACAGGGGTAAATGAAAAACTGTTTTTT	TRBV7-2	TRBJ1-4	TRBD1	.
CASSPSHRVGQPQHF	TGTGCCAGCAGCCCATCTCACAGGGTTGGGCAGCCCCAGCATTTT	TRBV3-1/TRBV3-2	TRBJ1-5	.	few
CASSLVTGGANHEQFF	TGCGCCAGCAGCTTGGTGACAGGGGGCGCGAACCATGAGCAGTTCTTC	TRBV5-1	TRBJ2-1	TRBD1	.
CASSQEGTEMNTEAFF	TGTGCCAGCAGCCAAGAAGGGACAGAGATGAACACTGAAGCTTTCTTT	TRBV3-1/TRBV3-2	TRBJ1-1	TRBD1	.
CASSLNRAGFF	TGTGCCAGCAGTTTAAACAGGGCGGGTTTCTTT	TRBV28	TRBJ1-1	.	.
CASSLAGESQPQHF	TGTGCCAGCAGCTTGGCGGGGGAATCGCAGCCCCAGCATTTT	TRBV7-9	TRBJ1-5	.	few
CASSGSAGGREEQYF	TGTGCCAGCAGTGGATCAGCGGGGGGGCGGGAAGAGCAGTACTTC	TRBV2	TRBJ2-7	TRBD2	.
CASSQAGSNEKLFF	TGTGCCAGCAGCCAAGCCGGGAGTAATGAAAAACTGTTTTTT	TRBV3-1/TRBV3-2	TRBJ1-4	.	.
CASSRTGFSGNTIYF	TGTGCCAGCAGTCGGACAGGTTTCTCTGGAAACACCATATATTTT	TRBV6-5	TRBJ1-3	TRBD1	.
CASSFGTKITEAFF	TGTGCCAGCAGCTTCGGGACAAAAATAACTGAAGCTTTCTTT	TRBV14	TRBJ1-1	.	.
CATRTGSEQPQHF	TGTGCCACCCGGACAGGGAGTGAGCAGCCCCAGCATTTT	TRBV10-3	TRBJ1-5	TRBD1	.
CASSLDYGAGANVLTF	TGTGCCAGCAGCTTAGACTACGGGGCTGGGGCCAACGTCCTGACTTTC	TRBV7-6	TRBJ2-6	.	.
CASKGANTEAFF	TGTGCCAGCAAAGGGGCGAACACTGAAGCTTTCTTT	TRBV6-5	TRBJ1-1	.	.
CASSLPGVTEQLFF	TGTGCCAGCAGCTTACCAGGGGTTACCGAGCAACTGTTTTTT	TRBV5-6	TRBJ1-4	.	.
CASSPRTSGRDEQFF	TGTGCCAGCAGCCCTAGGACTAGCGGGAGGGACGAGCAGTTCTTC	TRBV7-2	TRBJ2-1	TRBD2	.
CASSLSSGRGNGELFF	TGCGCCAGCAGCTTATCTAGCGGGAGAGGAAACGGGGAGCTGTTTTTT	TRBV5-1	TRBJ2-2	TRBD2	.
CASSTRPGTVYNSPLHF	TGTGCCAGTAGTACGCGCCCCGGGACAGTCTATAATTCACCCCTCCACTTT	TRBV19	TRBJ1-6	TRBD1	.
CASSSGVIATNEKLFF	TGTGCCAGCAGCTCGGGGGTGATTGCAACTAATGAAAAACTGTTTTTT	TRBV9	TRBJ1-4	.	.
CASSVDVGSSYEQYF	TGTGCCAGCAGCGTCGATGTCGGGAGCTCCTACGAGCAGTACTTC	TRBV7-9	TRBJ2-7	.	.
CSASVPQGDSYEQYF	TGCAGTGCTAGTGTGCCGCAAGGGGACTCCTACGAGCAGTACTTC	TRBV20-1	TRBJ2-7	.	once
CASSFVRENTEAFF	TGTGCCAGCAGCTTTGTGCGGGAGAACACTGAAGCTTTCTTT	TRBV11-1	TRBJ1-1	.	.
CASSVGAAGLAGVGETQYF	TGTGCCAGCAGCGTTGGGGCCGCGGGACTAGCGGGAGTTGGTGAGACCCAGTACTTC	TRBV7-9	TRBJ2-5	TRBD2	.
CASSPRDKDGYTF	TGTGCCAGTAGTCCTCGGGACAAGGATGGCTACACCTTC	TRBV19	TRBJ1-2	.	.
CASSLALGQGNNSPLHF	TGTGCCAGCAGCTTAGCCCTTGGGCAGGGGAATAATTCACCCCTCCACTTT	TRBV7-2	TRBJ1-6	.	.
CASSPRTGGAGELFF	TGTGCCAGCTCACCGAGGACAGGAGGGGCCGGGGAGCTGTTTTTT	TRBV18	TRBJ2-2	.	.
CASSLVAGDGEKLFF	TGTGCCAGCAGCTTGGTTGCGGGGGATGGAGAAAAACTGTTTTTT	TRBV5-5	TRBJ1-4	.	.
CASNHRIGSNGQYF	TGTGCCAGCAACCATAGGATCGGGAGCAATGGGCAGTACTTC	TRBV7-8	TRBJ2-7	.	.
CASSLARGGGETQYF	TGTGCCAGCAGCTTAGCGCGGGGGGGTGGCGAGACCCAGTACTTC	TRBV7-6	TRBJ2-5	TRBD2	.
CATSRVFYTDTQYF	TGTGCCACCAGCAGAGTTTTCTACACAGATACGCAGTATTTT	TRBV15	TRBJ2-3	.	.
CASSKNRGRAGTQYF	TGTGCCAGCAGTAAGAACAGGGGGCGGGCAGGGACCCAGTACTTC	TRBV28	TRBJ2-5	TRBD1	.
CASSYDGQGNTEAFF	TGCGCCAGCAGTTATGACGGACAGGGGAACACTGAAGCTTTCTTT	TRBV5-1	TRBJ1-1	TRBD1	.
CASSSDRRNQPQHF	TGTGCCAGCAGCTCCGACAGAAGGAATCAGCCCCAGCATTTT	TRBV7-2	TRBJ1-5	.	few
CASSLGPAGTYEQYF	TGTGCCAGCAGCTTAGGTCCAGCGGGTACCTACGAGCAGTACTTC	TRBV7-3	TRBJ2-7	.	.
CASRTPGSNQPQHF	TGTGCCAGTAGAACCCCAGGTAGCAATCAGCCCCAGCATTTT	TRBV19	TRBJ1-5	.	.
CASNEDGGNYGYTF	TGCGCCAGCAATGAGGACGGAGGGAACTATGGCTACACCTTC	TRBV5-1	TRBJ1-2	.	.
CASSLGGARGETQYF	TGTGCCAGTAGTCTGGGGGGGGCCCGAGGAGAGACCCAGTACTTC	TRBV19	TRBJ2-5	.	once
CAIWGGGTDTQYF	TGTGCCATCTGGGGAGGGGGCACAGATACGCAGTATTTT	TRBV10-3	TRBJ2-3	TRBD2	.
CASSLASYEQYF	TGTGCCAGCAGCTTGGCGTCCTACGAGCAGTACTTC	TRBV5-6	TRBJ2-7	.	.
CASSSGQPQHF	TGTGCCAGCAGCTCGGGTCAGCCCCAGCATTTT	TRBV12-3/TRBV12-4	TRBJ1-5	.	.
CAGATGGLGEAFF	TGTGCCGGGGCGACAGGGGGCTTGGGTGAAGCTTTCTTT	TRBV28	TRBJ1-1	TRBD1	.
CASSLGGANSHQPQHF	TGTGCCAGCAGCTTAGGTGGGGCAAATAGTCATCAGCCCCAGCATTTT	TRBV5-5	TRBJ1-5	.	few
CASSFQGTYEQYF	TGTGCCAGCAGCTTCCAGGGCACCTACGAGCAGTACTTC	TRBV11-2	TRBJ2-7	.	medium-sized
CASSLVAGQQPQHF	TGTGCCAGCAGCTTAGTCGCAGGGCAACAGCCCCAGCATTTT	TRBV7-2	TRBJ1-5	.	.